This entry is about one T cell receptor beta chain. Its matching antigen is unknown. The sample is drawn from a study of CD8 T cells in Susac syndrome. Study outcomes and limitations: That the number of individuals in its TCR sequencing and HLA analysis was relatively small was acknowledged by the study.

Reverse transcription used about 0.5 to 1 ug RNA and random hexamers. Multiplex PCR with immunoSEQ amplified the TCR beta CDR3 across 54 Vbeta and 13 Jbeta. Each CDR3 protein is one row after TCRdb ran MiXCR on the immunoSEQ multiplex PCR reads. Of 250,000 to 350,000 distinct CDR3 sequences listed, about 90% were seen once; the top ten hold more than 0.06%. Sequencing targeted TCR beta in T cells from blood (CD8+ and CD4+). The CD8+ and CD4+ T cells were isolated magnetically using a negative isolation approach, whereas the TEMRA cells were enriched by FACS. The germline V gene has CDR1 DFQATT and CDR2 SNEGSKA (reference sequence). The V end lost 4 bases, the J end lost 7 bases, and 11 bases lay between the germline ends. The CDR3 has 12 residues.

Sequenced material: CD4+ T cells from PBMCs. The clonotype originates from a human donor with multiple sclerosis. The gene calls are TRBV20-1 and TRBJ2-1; a possible D gene is TRBD2 (6 bases). The CDR3 reads CSATLARNEQFF. The CDR3, as DNA: TGCAGTGCTACCCTAGCGAGGAATGAGCAGTTCTTC.